The clone carrying this T cell receptor beta chain has a handful of counts. The sample originates from a study of T cell responses to AZD1222 COVID-19 vaccine. CDR1 KGHDR and CDR2 SFDVKD come from the germline V gene. J lost 2 bases, V lost 4 bases, and 5 bases had no gene match. CDR3 size: 17 residues. Profiling relied on immunoSEQ multiplex PCR, and the TCRdb table lists in-frame clones only, not all of them. The table shows tens of thousands of clones, with around four fifths occurring only once. The source of this sequence is an adult in good health. The chain employs TRBV24-1 and TRBJ2-6; 9 bases agree with TRBD1. Here the sequenced sample was peripheral blood, taken on day 0 of AZD1222 vaccination. The CDR3 DNA follows: TGTGCCACCAGTGAAGGACAGGGGACGCCTGGGGCCAACGTCCTGACTTTC. Its translation is CATSEGQGTPGANVLTF.